A selection of T cell receptor beta chains follows, all from one sample in a study of blood T cell repertoires in COVID-19. Some clones are missing from TCRdb's copy, which holds only in-frame ones; the method was immunoSEQ multiplex PCR. Here the sample spans 250,000 to 350,000 clones, approximately 80% being singletons. Sequencing was performed on peripheral blood. These receptors were collected from a woman aged 50 to 65 with active or convalescent COVID-19. Both conserved end residues are part of each CDR3. The D gene is left open where the match is weak. Clone size is stated in some rows and not others, as once, few, many or a class when expanded.

NA	TRBJ1-1	NA	TRBV9	CASSFRWDSNTEAFF	TGTGCCAGCAGCTTCCGTTGGGACTCGAACACTGAAGCTTTCTTT
TRBD2	TRBJ2-2	NA	TRBV19	CASSRLAGEFANTGELFF	TGTGCCAGTAGTCGGCTAGCGGGAGAATTCGCGAACACCGGGGAGCTGTTTTTT
TRBD1	TRBJ1-1	NA	TRBV5-1	CASSYRGQANTEAFF	TGCGCCAGCAGCTACAGGGGGCAGGCAAACACTGAAGCTTTCTTT
NA	TRBJ1-2	NA	TRBV19	CASSLAANYGYTF	TGTGCCAGTAGTCTGGCAGCTAACTATGGCTACACCTTC
TRBD2	TRBJ2-1	NA	TRBV7-9	CASSTRGVRYNEQFF	TGTGCCAGCAGCACTCGGGGGGTGCGGTACAATGAGCAGTTCTTC
TRBD2	TRBJ2-7	NA	TRBV28	CASSLSGSTYEQYF	TGTGCCAGCAGCCTTAGCGGGAGCACCTACGAGCAGTACTTC
NA	TRBJ1-1	NA	TRBV20-1	CSAREGGAAFF	TGCAGTGCTAGGGAGGGCGGCGCAGCTTTCTTT
NA	TRBJ2-1	NA	TRBV28	CASRGGPKDEQFF	TGTGCCAGCAGGGGGGGTCCCAAGGATGAGCAGTTCTTC
NA	TRBJ1-5	NA	TRBV6-5	CASSYSKHQPQHF	TGTGCCAGCAGTTACTCGAAGCATCAGCCCCAGCATTTT
NA	TRBJ1-2	NA	TRBV19	CASSWEGNYGYTF	TGTGCCAGTAGTTGGGAGGGCAACTATGGCTACACCTTC
TRBD1	TRBJ1-6	NA	TRBV5-1	CASSSGQVNSPLHF	TGCGCCAGCAGCTCGGGACAGGTCAATTCACCCCTCCACTTT
NA	TRBJ2-7	few	TRBV19	CASSTGVGSYEQYF	TGTGCCAGTAGTACAGGGGTAGGGTCCTACGAGCAGTACTTC
NA	TRBJ1-4	NA	TRBV5-8	CASSPMVWGQGEKLFF	TGTGCCAGCAGCCCCATGGTCTGGGGGCAGGGTGAAAAACTGTTTTTT
NA	TRBJ1-1	NA	TRBV5-4	CASSLEGTRRTEAFF	TGTGCCAGCAGCTTGGAAGGGACAAGGAGGACTGAAGCTTTCTTT
TRBD1	TRBJ1-1	many	TRBV5-1	CASRVNGDSGSTEAFF	TGCGCCAGCAGAGTCAATGGGGACAGTGGGAGCACTGAAGCTTTCTTT
NA	TRBJ1-1	once	TRBV7-6	CASSSRVSYLGTEAFF	TGTGCCAGCAGCTCCAGGGTTAGCTATTTGGGCACTGAAGCTTTCTTT
TRBD2	TRBJ2-7	NA	TRBV11-2	CASSLQTSAPKQYF	TGTGCCAGCAGCCTCCAGACTAGCGCCCCGAAGCAGTACTTC
NA	TRBJ1-2	NA	TRBV5-1	CASSPTEATNYGYTF	TGCGCCAGCAGCCCGACGGAGGCTACTAACTATGGCTACACCTTC
TRBD2	TRBJ2-1	NA	TRBV3-1/TRBV3-2	CASSQGRGTSPADEQFF	TGTGCCAGCAGCCAAGGTCGCGGGACTAGTCCGGCCGATGAGCAGTTCTTC
TRBD2	TRBJ2-1	NA	TRBV7-9	CASSLGTSVNNEQFF	TGTGCCAGCAGCTTAGGGACTAGCGTAAACAATGAGCAGTTCTTC
NA	TRBJ1-1	NA	TRBV7-2	CASSPAGQNTEAFF	TGTGCCAGCAGCCCAGCGGGACAGAACACTGAAGCTTTCTTT
NA	TRBJ1-6	NA	TRBV27	CASSFDRSHLHF	TGTGCCAGCAGTTTCGACAGGTCACACCTCCACTTT
NA	TRBJ2-3	NA	TRBV10-3	CAITERPTDTQYF	TGTGCCATCACGGAGCGGCCCACAGATACGCAGTATTTT
NA	TRBJ2-1	NA	TRBV28	CAIMVAGALYNEQFF	TGTGCCATAATGGTGGCGGGGGCTCTCTACAATGAGCAGTTCTTC
NA	TRBJ2-2	once	TRBV25-1	CASSEQLVTAGELFF	TGTGCCAGCAGTGAACAACTAGTTACAGCCGGGGAGCTGTTTTTT
TRBD1	TRBJ2-6	NA	TRBV9	CASSFQTGGSGANVLTF	TGTGCCAGCAGCTTTCAAACAGGGGGCTCTGGGGCCAACGTCCTGACTTTC
NA	TRBJ2-1	NA	TRBV5-5	CASSLVYSPNEQFF	TGTGCCAGCAGCTTGGTGTACAGCCCCAATGAGCAGTTCTTC
NA	TRBJ1-5	NA	TRBV28	CASSQGTADQPQHF	TGTGCCAGCAGTCAGGGAACCGCCGATCAGCCCCAGCATTTT
NA	TRBJ1-1	NA	TRBV7-8	CASTPRPGGGTEAFF	TGTGCCAGCACCCCCCGACCGGGTGGAGGTACGGAAGCTTTCTTT
TRBD2	TRBJ2-5	once	TRBV18	CASSPSGGLRETQYF	TGTGCCAGCTCACCAAGCGGGGGATTGAGGGAGACCCAGTACTTC
NA	TRBJ1-2	NA	TRBV7-2	CATPSRNGYTF	TGTGCCACCCCCTCGAGGAATGGCTACACCTTC
NA	TRBJ1-2	NA	TRBV6-4	CASSDGTGRLYGYTF	TGTGCCAGCAGTGACGGTACAGGACGCCTCTATGGCTACACCTTC
TRBD1	TRBJ1-2	NA	TRBV29-1	CSVESDRAYGYTF	TGCAGCGTTGAGTCCGACAGGGCCTATGGCTACACCTTC
TRBD2	TRBJ2-7	NA	TRBV9	CASSVAEVIAGTYEQYF	TGTGCCAGCAGCGTAGCGGAGGTAATAGCGGGAACCTACGAGCAGTACTTC
NA	TRBJ1-5	NA	TRBV7-6	CASSSDQPQHF	TGTGCCAGCAGCTCCGATCAGCCCCAGCATTTT
TRBD1	TRBJ1-5	once	TRBV2	CASSGTGSSNQPQHF	TGTGCCAGCAGTGGGACAGGTTCTAGCAATCAGCCCCAGCATTTT
NA	TRBJ2-1	NA	TRBV7-2	CASSLQSGTGNNEQFF	TGTGCCAGCAGCTTACAATCCGGGACTGGCAACAATGAGCAGTTCTTC
NA	TRBJ2-4	few	TRBV18	CASSTPGAQKNIQYF	TGTGCCAGCTCAACTCCCGGTGCCCAAAAAAACATTCAGTACTTC
TRBD2	TRBJ2-1	NA	TRBV5-4	CAGDKAGETSYNEQFF	TGTGCCGGGGACAAAGCGGGGGAAACCTCCTACAATGAGCAGTTCTTC
TRBD1	TRBJ1-2	NA	TRBV6-5	CASSPGQGTYGYTF	TGTGCCAGCAGCCCGGGACAGGGGACCTATGGCTACACCTTC
TRBD2	TRBJ2-1	NA	TRBV4-2	CASRLAGGVSDEQFF	TGTGCTTCGCGACTAGCGGGAGGAGTTTCGGATGAGCAGTTCTTC
TRBD2	TRBJ2-5	NA	TRBV14	CASSQSGGETQYF	TGTGCCAGCAGCCAGAGCGGGGGGGAGACCCAGTACTTC
TRBD2	TRBJ2-2	NA	TRBV11-2	CASSLFLKRLAARTGELFF	TGTGCCAGCAGCTTATTCCTTAAGAGACTAGCTGCGAGGACCGGGGAGCTGTTTTTT
TRBD1	TRBJ1-6	NA	TRBV5-4	CASSSPGQPYNSPLHF	TGTGCCAGCAGCTCGCCGGGACAGCCTTATAATTCACCCCTCCACTTT
TRBD2	TRBJ2-1	few	TRBV4-2	CASSPLSGSGSYNEQFF	TGTGCCAGCAGCCCTCTGAGCGGGAGTGGGTCCTACAATGAGCAGTTCTTC
NA	TRBJ1-6	few	TRBV2	CASSELGQNNSPLHF	TGTGCCAGCAGTGAATTGGGGCAGAATAATTCACCCCTCCACTTT
NA	TRBJ1-6	once	TRBV6-5	CASSYDSFNNSPLHF	TGTGCCAGCAGCTACGACAGTTTTAATAATTCACCCCTCCACTTT
TRBD1	TRBJ1-2	few	TRBV19	CASSSRLTGEAGYTF	TGTGCCAGTAGTTCGAGACTTACAGGGGAGGCAGGCTACACCTTC
NA	TRBJ1-1	NA	TRBV27	CASSSITEAFF	TGTGCCAGCAGTTCCATAACAGAAGCTTTCTTT
NA	TRBJ1-3	few	TRBV19	CASGLFTGAGNTIYF	TGTGCCAGTGGACTATTTACGGGAGCTGGAAACACCATATATTTT
TRBD2	TRBJ2-5	NA	TRBV3-1/TRBV3-2	CASSLASGSRETQYF	TGTGCCAGCAGCCTCGCTAGCGGGAGTCGAGAGACCCAGTACTTC